Listed below are T cell receptor beta chains from one sample, sequenced in a study of cytomegalovirus exposure and HLA in healthy donors. Method: immunoSEQ multiplex PCR; TCRdb's copy keeps in-frame clones and lacks some. The sample has roughly 180,000 clones, more than 70% seen once; the top ten hold roughly 8%. Source material: PBMCs. The receptors here all came from a middle-aged woman in good health and CMV-seropositive. Each CDR3 is given with its conserved first and last residue. The D gene is left open where the match is weak. Rows may omit the clone size; those that give it use once, few, many or a size class.

J gene,V gene,D gene,CDR3 length,clone size,CDR3 DNA,CDR3 protein
TRBJ2-7,TRBV10-2,TRBD1,14,.,TGCGCCAGCAGGGGGACAGGGGGGTTCAACGAGCAGTACTTC,CASRGTGGFNEQYF
TRBJ2-5,TRBV5-4,TRBD1,16,.,TGTGCCAGCAGCTGGGGGGACAGGTTGTACCAAGAGACCCAGTACTTC,CASSWGDRLYQETQYF
TRBJ1-2,TRBV10-1,TRBD1,21,.,TGCGCCAGCAGTGAGTCTATACGGGACAGGGGGGGTGAAGAACTTAACTATGGCTACACCTTC,CASSESIRDRGGEELNYGYTF
TRBJ2-1,TRBV29-1,.,15,.,TGCAGCGTTGGAGGGCTAGCTGTCGGGTACAATGAGCAGTTCTTC,CSVGGLAVGYNEQFF
TRBJ2-4,TRBV7-8,TRBD2,17,.,TGTGCCAGCACCCAAAATCTCCTAGCGGGAGGGAAAAACATTCAGTACTTC,CASTQNLLAGGKNIQYF
TRBJ1-4,TRBV5-8,.,14,.,TGTGCCAGCAGCTTGGAACAGTCTAATGAAAAACTGTTTTTT,CASSLEQSNEKLFF
TRBJ1-2,TRBV6-5,.,14,.,TGTGCCAGCAGTTACGAACCAGGGGCCTATGGCTACACCTTC,CASSYEPGAYGYTF
TRBJ2-1,TRBV7-6,TRBD2,18,.,TGTGCCAGCAGCTTGGTAGGACTAGCGGGAACAGGGGGCAATGAGCAGTTCTTC,CASSLVGLAGTGGNEQFF
TRBJ2-5,TRBV4-2,.,17,once,TGTGCCAGCAGCCAACCTGCAGGGGCCCTGGGGGGGGAGACCCAGTACTTC,CASSQPAGALGGETQYF
TRBJ2-5,TRBV29-1,.,12,once,TGCAGCGTTGATGGGCTTGCGGAGACCCAGTACTTC,CSVDGLAETQYF
TRBJ1-1,TRBV2,TRBD1,14,.,TGTGCCAGCTCCTTCGGACAGGGTACCACTGAAGCTTTCTTT,CASSFGQGTTEAFF
TRBJ2-7,TRBV6-5,TRBD2,15,.,TGTGCCAGCAGAACCGGGACTAGCGGGACCTACGAGCAGTACTTC,CASRTGTSGTYEQYF
TRBJ2-2,TRBV29-1,TRBD1,14,.,TGCAGCGTGCTGGACAGGGTGAACACCGGGGAGCTGTTTTTT,CSVLDRVNTGELFF
TRBJ2-7,TRBV30,TRBD1,14,.,TGTGCCTGGAGTACCCGACAGGGTCACTACGAGCAGTACTTC,CAWSTRQGHYEQYF
TRBJ2-3,TRBV4-3,.,18,few,TGCGCCAGCAGCCAATCCCTTTCCCGGGATGGTGGCACAGATACGCAGTATTTT,CASSQSLSRDGGTDTQYF
TRBJ1-1,TRBV5-6,TRBD1,17,few,TGTGCCAGCAGCCACCCGTCCGGGACAGGGTTTCAAACTGAAGCTTTCTTT,CASSHPSGTGFQTEAFF
TRBJ2-7,TRBV7-9,TRBD1,15,.,TGTGCCAGCAGCAATACCTCGACAGGGGCCTACGAGCAGTACTTC,CASSNTSTGAYEQYF
TRBJ2-5,TRBV5-1,.,14,.,TGCGCCAGCAGCTTGGGTGGGGGGAAAGAGACCCAGTACTTC,CASSLGGGKETQYF
TRBJ2-1,TRBV30,.,14,.,TGTGCCTGGAGCCGGGACTTCCTTTTGGGTGAGCAGTTCTTC,CAWSRDFLLGEQFF
TRBJ1-3,TRBV5-4,TRBD1,16,.,TGTGCCAGCAGCGTCGACAGGGCATCCTCTGGAAACACCATATATTTT,CASSVDRASSGNTIYF
TRBJ1-1,TRBV7-3,.,16,.,TGTGCCAGCAGCTTAACCGGACTCTCCGTGAACACTGAAGCTTTCTTT,CASSLTGLSVNTEAFF
TRBJ2-6,TRBV9,.,15,.,TGTGCCAGCAGCCTAGGGACACCGGGGGCCAACGTCCTGACTTTC,CASSLGTPGANVLTF
TRBJ1-1,TRBV29-1,.,12,once,TGCAGCGCGCTAGGAACTGGCCCTGAAGCTTTCTTT,CSALGTGPEAFF
TRBJ2-1,TRBV7-2,TRBD2,16,.,TGTGCCAGCAGCTCCCACGGACTAGCGGGAGGGGATGAGCAGTTCTTC,CASSSHGLAGGDEQFF
TRBJ2-6,TRBV5-6,.,13,.,TGTGCCAGCATCTCAGCTGGGGCCAACGTCCTGACTTTC,CASISAGANVLTF
TRBJ2-1,TRBV28,.,15,.,TGTGCCAGCAGTTTCTCGCAGGGCACCTACAATGAGCAGTTCTTC,CASSFSQGTYNEQFF
TRBJ2-7,TRBV7-2,TRBD1,18,.,TGTGCCAGCAGCTTACGACCTGGGGTACAGGGGCTTTCGTCCGAGCAGTACTTC,CASSLRPGVQGLSSEQYF
TRBJ2-7,TRBV4-3,TRBD2,18,few,TGCGCCAGCAGCCAAGCCCCTCGGGGCGGGAGGGCCAAAAACGAGCAGTACTTC,CASSQAPRGGRAKNEQYF
TRBJ2-2,TRBV4-3,.,12,.,TGCGCCAGCAGCCGGAGACCCGGGGAGCTGTTTTTT,CASSRRPGELFF
TRBJ2-2,TRBV30,TRBD1,14,few,TGTGCCTGGAAACAGGGGCCGAACACCGGGGAGCTGTTTTTT,CAWKQGPNTGELFF
TRBJ1-3,TRBV6-1,.,15,.,TGTGCCAGCAGTGAAGACGGGAGCTCTGGAAACACCATATATTTT,CASSEDGSSGNTIYF
TRBJ2-3,TRBV6-1,TRBD2,18,.,TGTGCCAGCAGTGGGGGGCTAGCGGGAGACCTGCCCACAGATACGCAGTATTTT,CASSGGLAGDLPTDTQYF
TRBJ1-5,TRBV18,.,13,once,TGTGCCAGCTCACCGGGCGACAATCAGCCCCAGCATTTT,CASSPGDNQPQHF
TRBJ2-3,TRBV27,.,15,once,TGTGCCAGCAGTTTTGTTCCAAGTAGCGCAGATACGCAGTATTTT,CASSFVPSSADTQYF
TRBJ2-3,TRBV15,.,15,.,TGTGCCACCGAGGCGGGACGCTTCGGGACAGATACGCAGTATTTT,CATEAGRFGTDTQYF
TRBJ2-1,TRBV27,.,14,.,TGTGCCAGCAGATCCCTGAGGGGGAGCGATGAGCAGTTCTTC,CASRSLRGSDEQFF
TRBJ2-1,TRBV7-6,TRBD2,15,.,TGTGCCAGCAGCTCCGGGACTAGTCCCTACAATGAGCAGTTCTTC,CASSSGTSPYNEQFF
TRBJ1-1,TRBV7-3,TRBD1,14,.,TGTGCCAGCAGCGTAGACAGGGGGAACACTGAAGCTTTCTTT,CASSVDRGNTEAFF
TRBJ2-7,TRBV13,.,16,.,TGTGCCAGCAGCTTAGGCGGGGGCGGGAGTCGATACGAGCAGTACTTC,CASSLGGGGSRYEQYF
TRBJ2-7,TRBV28,TRBD1,15,few,TGTGCCAGCAGTTTACCCGGGACAGGGTCGCGGGAGCAGTACTTC,CASSLPGTGSREQYF
TRBJ2-3,TRBV14,TRBD2,18,.,TGTGCCAGCAGCCCCAATCTCTACCTAGCGGGCAACACAGATACGCAGTATTTT,CASSPNLYLAGNTDTQYF
TRBJ2-1,TRBV11-3,.,15,once,TGTGCCAGCAGCAGGACAGTTAGTTCCTACAATGAGCAGTTCTTC,CASSRTVSSYNEQFF
TRBJ2-7,TRBV19,TRBD2,15,few,TGTGCCAGTAGTATTTTCGGGACTAGCGACTACGAGCAGTACTTC,CASSIFGTSDYEQYF
TRBJ2-3,TRBV19,TRBD2,15,few,TGTGCCAGTAGTATAGAAGCGGGAGTCCCAGATACGCAGTATTTT,CASSIEAGVPDTQYF
TRBJ1-3,TRBV11-2,.,18,.,TGTGCCAGCAGCTTAGATCGGGGGGGGCGCGCAGCTGGAAACACCATATATTTT,CASSLDRGGRAAGNTIYF
TRBJ2-7,TRBV7-9,TRBD1,15,.,TGTTCCAGCAGCTCACTCGGGACAGGGTCCCACGAGCAGTACTTC,CSSSSLGTGSHEQYF
TRBJ2-2,TRBV19,.,17,.,TGTGCCAGTAGTACTGACAGGGTCGGAGCGGGCACCGGGGAGCTGTTTTTT,CASSTDRVGAGTGELFF
TRBJ2-7,TRBV4-1,.,11,.,TGCGCCAGCAGCCAATCCGGGGAGCAGTACTTC,CASSQSGEQYF
TRBJ1-2,TRBV11-2,.,13,.,TGTGCCAGCAGCCCGACTTTGGACTATGGCTACACCTTC,CASSPTLDYGYTF
TRBJ2-5,TRBV15,.,17,.,TGTGCCACCAGCAGAGATAACGTCGGACTCCCAGGAGAGACCCAGTACTTC,CATSRDNVGLPGETQYF
TRBJ2-1,TRBV5-1,TRBD2,17,.,TGCGCCAGCAGTGAACTAGCGGGAGACCCGGGGGGCAATGAGCAGTTCTTC,CASSELAGDPGGNEQFF
TRBJ1-4,TRBV7-9,.,15,.,TGTGCCAGCAGCTTAGACCCAGGGGTACTGGAAAAACTGTTTTTT,CASSLDPGVLEKLFF
TRBJ2-7,TRBV19,TRBD1,13,few,TGTGCCAGTAGTGTGACAGGGATCTACGAGCAGTACTTC,CASSVTGIYEQYF
TRBJ2-7,TRBV6-5,TRBD1,15,few,TGTGCCAGCAGGACCACGGGACAGGCAACCTACGAGCAGTACTTC,CASRTTGQATYEQYF
TRBJ1-1,TRBV18,TRBD1,14,.,TGTGCCAGCTCCGCGGACAGGGGGCTTACTGAAGCTTTCTTT,CASSADRGLTEAFF